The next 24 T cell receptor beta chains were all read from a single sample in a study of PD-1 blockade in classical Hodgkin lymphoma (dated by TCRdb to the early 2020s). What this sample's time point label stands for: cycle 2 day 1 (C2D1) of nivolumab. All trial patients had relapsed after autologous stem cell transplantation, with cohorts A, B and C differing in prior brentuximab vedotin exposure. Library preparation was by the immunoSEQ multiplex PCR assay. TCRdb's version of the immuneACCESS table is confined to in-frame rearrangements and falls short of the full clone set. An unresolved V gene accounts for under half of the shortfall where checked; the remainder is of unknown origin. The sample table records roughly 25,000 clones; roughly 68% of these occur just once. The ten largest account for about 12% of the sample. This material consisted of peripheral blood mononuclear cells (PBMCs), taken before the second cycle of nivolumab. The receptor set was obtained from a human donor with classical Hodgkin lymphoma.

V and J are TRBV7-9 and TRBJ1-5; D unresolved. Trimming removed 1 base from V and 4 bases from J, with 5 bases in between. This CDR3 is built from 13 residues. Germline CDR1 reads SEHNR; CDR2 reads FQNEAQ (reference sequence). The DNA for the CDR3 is TGTGCCAGCAGCTTAGGTCCTAATCAGCCCCAGCATTTT. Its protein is CASSLGPNQPQHF.

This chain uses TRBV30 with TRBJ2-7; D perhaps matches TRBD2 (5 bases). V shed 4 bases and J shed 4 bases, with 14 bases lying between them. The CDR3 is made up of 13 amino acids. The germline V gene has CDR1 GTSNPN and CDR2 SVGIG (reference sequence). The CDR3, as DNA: TGTGCCTGGATCAAGAGGACGGGATACGAGCAGTACTTC. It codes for CAWIKRTGYEQYF.

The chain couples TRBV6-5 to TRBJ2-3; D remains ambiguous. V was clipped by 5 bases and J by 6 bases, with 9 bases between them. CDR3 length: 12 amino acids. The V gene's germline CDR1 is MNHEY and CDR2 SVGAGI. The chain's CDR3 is CASSGFGDTQYF. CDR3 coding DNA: TGTGCCAGCAGTGGGTTTGGCGATACGCAGTATTTT.

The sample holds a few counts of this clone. CDR3 coding DNA: TGTGCCTGGAGGACCCCGGCGGCCGGGAATTCACCCCTCCACTTT. This encodes CAWRTPAAGNSPLHF. J is TRBJ1-6 and V is TRBV30; unclear D gene. The length of the CDR3 is 15 residues. Trimming took 3 bases from V and 7 from J, leaving 16 bases between them. Germline V gene lookup returns CDR1 GTSNPN and CDR2 SVGIG (reference sequence). Drawing the rest from reference TRBV30 and TRBJ1-6, the complete variable domain is SQTIHQWPATLVQPVGSPLSLECTVEGTSNPNLYWYRQAAGRGLQLLFYSVGIGQISSEVPQNLSASRPQDRQFILSSKKLLLSDSGFYLCAWRTPAAGNSPLHFGNGTRLTVT.

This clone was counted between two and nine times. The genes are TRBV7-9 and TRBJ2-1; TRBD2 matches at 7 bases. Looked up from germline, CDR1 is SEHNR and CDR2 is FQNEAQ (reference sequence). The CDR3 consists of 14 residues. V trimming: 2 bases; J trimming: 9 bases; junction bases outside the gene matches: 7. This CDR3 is CASSLTRGEGEQFF. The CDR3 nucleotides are TGTGCCAGCAGCTTAACACGGGGGGAGGGTGAGCAGTTCTTC.

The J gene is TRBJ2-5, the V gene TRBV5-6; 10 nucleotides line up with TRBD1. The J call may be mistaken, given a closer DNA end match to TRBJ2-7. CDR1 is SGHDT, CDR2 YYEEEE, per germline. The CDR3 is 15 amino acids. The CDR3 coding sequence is TGTGCCAGCAGCTTGCCGGACAGGGGGACGTACGAGCAGTACTTC. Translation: CASSLPDRGTYEQYF.

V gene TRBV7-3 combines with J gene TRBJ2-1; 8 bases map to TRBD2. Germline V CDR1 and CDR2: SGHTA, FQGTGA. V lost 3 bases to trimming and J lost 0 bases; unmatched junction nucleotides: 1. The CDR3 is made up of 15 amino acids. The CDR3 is CASSLSGSSYNEQFF. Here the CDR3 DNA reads TGTGCCAGCAGCTTGAGCGGGAGCTCCTACAATGAGCAGTTCTTC.

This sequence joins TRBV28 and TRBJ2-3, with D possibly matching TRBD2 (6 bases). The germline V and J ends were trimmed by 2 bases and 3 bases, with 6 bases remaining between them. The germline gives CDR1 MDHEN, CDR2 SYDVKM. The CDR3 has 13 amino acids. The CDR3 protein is CASSLGGTDTQYF. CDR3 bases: TGTGCCAGCAGTTTAGGAGGGACAGATACGCAGTATTTT. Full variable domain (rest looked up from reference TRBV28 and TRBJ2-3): DVKVTQSSRYLVKRTGEKVFLECVQDMDHENMFWYRQDPGLGLRLIYFSYDVKMKEKGDIPEGYSVSREKKERFSLILESASTNQTSMYLCASSLGGTDTQYFGPGTRLTVL.

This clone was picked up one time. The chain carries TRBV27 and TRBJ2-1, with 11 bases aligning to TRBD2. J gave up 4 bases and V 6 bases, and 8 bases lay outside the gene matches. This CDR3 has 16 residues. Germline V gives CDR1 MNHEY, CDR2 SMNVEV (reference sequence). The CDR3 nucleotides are TGTGCCAGCAGCGAATTCCTAGCGGGGGGATACAATGAGCAGTTCTTC. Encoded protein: CASSEFLAGGYNEQFF.

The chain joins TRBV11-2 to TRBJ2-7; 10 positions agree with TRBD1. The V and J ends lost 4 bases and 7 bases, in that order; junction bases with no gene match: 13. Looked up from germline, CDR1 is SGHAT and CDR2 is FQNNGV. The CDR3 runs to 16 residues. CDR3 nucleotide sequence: TGTGCCAGCAGCTCCACGCCACCAGGACAGGGGGGGGAGCAGTACTTC. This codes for CASSSTPPGQGGEQYF. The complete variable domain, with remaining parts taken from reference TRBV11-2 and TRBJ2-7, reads EAGVAQSPRYKIIEKRQSVAFWCNPISGHATLYWYQQILGQGPKLLIQFQNNGVVDDSQLPKDRFSAERLKGVDSTLKIQPAKLEDSAVYLCASSSTPPGQGGEQYFGPGTRLTVT.

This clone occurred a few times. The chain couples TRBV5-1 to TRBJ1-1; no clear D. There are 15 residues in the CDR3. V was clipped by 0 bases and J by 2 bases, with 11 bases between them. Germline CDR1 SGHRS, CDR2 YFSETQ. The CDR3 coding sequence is TGCGCCAGCAGCTTGGATGCAGCCCGAAACACTGAAGCTTTCTTT. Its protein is CASSLDAARNTEAFF. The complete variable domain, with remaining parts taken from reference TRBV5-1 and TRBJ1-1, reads KAGVTQTPRYLIKTRGQQVTLSCSPISGHRSVSWYQQTPGQGLQFLFEYFSETQRNKGNFPGRFSGRQFSNSRSEMNVSTLELGDSALYLCASSLDAARNTEAFFGQGTRLTVV.

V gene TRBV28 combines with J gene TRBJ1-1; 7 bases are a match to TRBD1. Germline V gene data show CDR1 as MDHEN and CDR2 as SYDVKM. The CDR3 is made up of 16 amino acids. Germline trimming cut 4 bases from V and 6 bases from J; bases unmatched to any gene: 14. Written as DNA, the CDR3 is TGTGCCAGCAGTTCGAGGGACAGCCGAGGAATCGCTGAAGCTTTCTTT. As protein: CASSSRDSRGIAEAFF.

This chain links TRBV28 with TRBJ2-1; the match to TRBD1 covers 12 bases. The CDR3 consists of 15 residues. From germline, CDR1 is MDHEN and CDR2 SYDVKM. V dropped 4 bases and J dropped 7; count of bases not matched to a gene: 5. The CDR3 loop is CASSYGTGGKNEQFF. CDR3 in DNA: TGTGCCAGCAGTTATGGGACAGGGGGCAAGAATGAGCAGTTCTTC.

This CDR3 reads CASSLRGDRLTLYNEQFF. The CDR3 DNA follows: TGTGCCAGCAGCTTAAGGGGGGACAGGTTAACCCTATACAATGAGCAGTTCTTC. The genes are TRBV7-9 and TRBJ2-1; 8 bases line up with TRBD1. CDR1 and CDR2 from the germline V gene are SEHNR and FQNEAQ (reference sequence). J lost 4 bases, V lost 2 bases, and 13 bases had no gene match. This CDR3 is 18 amino acids long.

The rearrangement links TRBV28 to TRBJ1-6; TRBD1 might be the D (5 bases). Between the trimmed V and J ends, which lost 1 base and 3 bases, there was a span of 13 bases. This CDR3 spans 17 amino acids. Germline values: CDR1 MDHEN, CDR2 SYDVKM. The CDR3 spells CASSLLDGADYNSPLHF. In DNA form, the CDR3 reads TGTGCCAGCAGTTTATTGGATGGGGCAGACTATAATTCACCCCTCCACTTT.

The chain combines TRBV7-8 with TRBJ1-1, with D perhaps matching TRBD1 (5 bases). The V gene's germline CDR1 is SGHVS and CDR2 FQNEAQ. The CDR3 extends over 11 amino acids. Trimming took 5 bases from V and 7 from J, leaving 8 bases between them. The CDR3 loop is CASSPDSEAFF. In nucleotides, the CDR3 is TGTGCCAGCAGCCCAGACAGTGAAGCTTTCTTT.

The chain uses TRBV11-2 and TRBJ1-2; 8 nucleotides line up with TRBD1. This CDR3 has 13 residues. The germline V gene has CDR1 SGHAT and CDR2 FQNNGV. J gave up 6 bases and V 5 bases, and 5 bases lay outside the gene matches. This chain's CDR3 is CASSRDRGNGYTF. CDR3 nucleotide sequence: TGTGCCAGCAGCCGAGACAGGGGTAATGGCTACACCTTC.

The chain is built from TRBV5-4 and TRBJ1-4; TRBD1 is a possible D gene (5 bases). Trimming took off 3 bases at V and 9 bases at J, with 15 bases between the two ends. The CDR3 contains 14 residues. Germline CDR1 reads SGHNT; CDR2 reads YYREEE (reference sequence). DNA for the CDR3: TGTGCCAGCAGCTCGGACACAGCGGGAAAAAAACTGTTTTTT. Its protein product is CASSSDTAGKKLFF. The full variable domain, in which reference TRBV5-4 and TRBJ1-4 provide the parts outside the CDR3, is ETGVTQSPTHLIKTRGQQVTLRCSSQSGHNTVSWYQQALGQGPQFIFQYYREEENGRGNFPPRFSGLQFPNYSSELNVNALELDDSALYLCASSSDTAGKKLFFGSGTQLSVL.

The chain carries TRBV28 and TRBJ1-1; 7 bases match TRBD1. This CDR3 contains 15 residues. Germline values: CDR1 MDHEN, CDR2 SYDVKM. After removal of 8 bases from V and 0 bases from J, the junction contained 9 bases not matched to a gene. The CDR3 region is CASCTPGTVNTEAFF. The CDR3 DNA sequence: TGTGCCAGCTGCACCCCCGGGACAGTGAACACTGAAGCTTTCTTT.

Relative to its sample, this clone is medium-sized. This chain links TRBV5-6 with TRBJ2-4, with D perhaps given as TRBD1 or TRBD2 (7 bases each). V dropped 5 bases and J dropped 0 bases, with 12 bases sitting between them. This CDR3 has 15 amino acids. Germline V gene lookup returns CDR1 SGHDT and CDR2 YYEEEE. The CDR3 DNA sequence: TGTGCCAGCAGAGCGGGACAGCTAGCCAAAAACATTCAGTACTTC. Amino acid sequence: CASRAGQLAKNIQYF.

The CDR3 bases are TGTGCCAGCACAACTTCAGGGGGGGCTTACGAGCAGTACTTC. This translates into CASTTSGGAYEQYF. The chain carries TRBV28 and TRBJ2-7; D possibly uses TRBD1 or TRBD2 (7 bases each). Trimming took off 7 bases at V and 4 bases at J, with 17 bases between the two ends. The length of the CDR3 is 14 residues. From germline, CDR1 is MDHEN and CDR2 SYDVKM.

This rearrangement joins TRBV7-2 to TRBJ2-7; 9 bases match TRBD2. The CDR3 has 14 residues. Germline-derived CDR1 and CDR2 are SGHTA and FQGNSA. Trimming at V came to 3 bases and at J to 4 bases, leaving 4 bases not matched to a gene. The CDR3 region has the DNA TGTGCCAGCAGCTTGAAGAGCGGGAGGTACGAGCAGTACTTC. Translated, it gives CASSLKSGRYEQYF.

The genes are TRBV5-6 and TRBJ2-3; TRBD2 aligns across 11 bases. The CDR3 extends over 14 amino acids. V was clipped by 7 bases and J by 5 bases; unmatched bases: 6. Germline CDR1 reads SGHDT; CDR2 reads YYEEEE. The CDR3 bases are TGTGCCAGCGGTAGCGGGGGGGTAGGAGATACGCAGTATTTT. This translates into CASGSGGVGDTQYF.

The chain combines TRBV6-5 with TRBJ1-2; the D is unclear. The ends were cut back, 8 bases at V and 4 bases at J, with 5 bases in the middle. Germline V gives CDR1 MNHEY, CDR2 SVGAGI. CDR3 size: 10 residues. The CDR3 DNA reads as TGTGCCAGCCTCGGCTATGGCTACACCTTC. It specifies CASLGYGYTF.